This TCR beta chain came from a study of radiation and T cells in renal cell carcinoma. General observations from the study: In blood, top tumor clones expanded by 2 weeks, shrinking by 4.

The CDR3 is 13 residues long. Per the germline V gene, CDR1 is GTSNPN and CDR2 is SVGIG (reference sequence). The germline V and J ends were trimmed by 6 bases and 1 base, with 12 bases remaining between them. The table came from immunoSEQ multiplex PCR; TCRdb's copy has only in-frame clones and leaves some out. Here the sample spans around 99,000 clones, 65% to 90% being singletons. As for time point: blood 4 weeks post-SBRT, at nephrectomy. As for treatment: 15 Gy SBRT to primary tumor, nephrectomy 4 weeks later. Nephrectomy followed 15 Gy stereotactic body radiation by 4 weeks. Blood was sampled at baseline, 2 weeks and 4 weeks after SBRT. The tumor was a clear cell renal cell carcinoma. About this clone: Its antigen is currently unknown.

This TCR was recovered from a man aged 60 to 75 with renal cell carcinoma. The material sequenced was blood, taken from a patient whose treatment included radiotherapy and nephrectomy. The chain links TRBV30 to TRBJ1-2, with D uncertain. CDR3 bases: TGTGCCTGCCCGATACGGGTTAACTATGGCTACACCTTC. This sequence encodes CACPIRVNYGYTF.